The present T cell receptor (beta chain) was sequenced within a study of regulatory T cells in long-lasting Graves disease. Study-wide results and caveats: Limited sample numbers may have lowered accuracy.

Comments on this clonotype: The antigen remains unidentified.

Time point described: newly diagnosed GD, antithyroid drugs for less than 3 months. PBMC RNA served as the TCR library source. Trimming stripped 3 bases from V and 10 bases from J, with 16 bases between. This CDR3 spans 14 amino acids. In germline, CDR1 is ENHRY, CDR2 SYGVKD. The TCR beta library used iRepertoire HTBI primers with Arm-PCR amplification of CDR3. TCRdb re-called the multiplex PCR reads through MiXCR, storing one row per CDR3 protein. Of more than 450,000 distinct CDR3 sequences listed, about 11% are singletons. The same data also went into a second study, on T cells in Graves' hyperthyroidism and ophthalmopathy. That source notes: Stable Graves' hyperthyroidism denoted no ophthalmopathy progression over 18 months.

The input for sequencing was peripheral blood mononuclear cells (PBMCs), taken at new diagnosis, from a patient treated with antithyroid drugs. The gene calls are TRBV10-3 and TRBJ2-1; unclear D gene. This TCR came from a woman aged 25 to 39 with Graves disease. CDR3 residues: CAISDPGPAVEQFF. The DNA for the CDR3 is TGTGCCATCAGTGACCCCGGGCCCGCGGTAGAGCAGTTCTTC.